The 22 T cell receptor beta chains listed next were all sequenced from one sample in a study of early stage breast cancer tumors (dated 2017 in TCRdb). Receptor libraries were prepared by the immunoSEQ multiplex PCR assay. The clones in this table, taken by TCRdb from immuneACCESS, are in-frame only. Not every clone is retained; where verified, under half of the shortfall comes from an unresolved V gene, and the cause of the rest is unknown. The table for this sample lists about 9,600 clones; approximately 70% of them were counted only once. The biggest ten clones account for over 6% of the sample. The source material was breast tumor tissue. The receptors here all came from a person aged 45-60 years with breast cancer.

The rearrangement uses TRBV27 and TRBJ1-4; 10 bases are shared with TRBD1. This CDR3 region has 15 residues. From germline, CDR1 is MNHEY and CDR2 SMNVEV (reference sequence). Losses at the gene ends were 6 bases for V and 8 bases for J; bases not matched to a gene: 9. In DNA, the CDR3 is TGTGCCAGCAGCGCCACCGGGACAGGGGTAGAAAAACTGTTTTTT. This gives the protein CASSATGTGVEKLFF.

CDR3 sequence (DNA): TGTGCCAGCTCACCACTGGGTACCTACGAGCAGTACTTC. Translation: CASSPLGTYEQYF. This chain connects TRBV18 to TRBJ2-7; D gene uncertain. The V gene lost 1 base and the J gene lost 2 bases, with 6 bases spanning the gap. This CDR3 is 13 amino acids long. CDR1 and CDR2 (germline): KGHSH, LQKENI.

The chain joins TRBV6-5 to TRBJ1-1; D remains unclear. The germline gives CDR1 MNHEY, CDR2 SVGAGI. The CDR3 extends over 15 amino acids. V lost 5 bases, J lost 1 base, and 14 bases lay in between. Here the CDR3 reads CASSRKTLTNTEAFF. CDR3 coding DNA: TGTGCCAGCAGTCGAAAGACACTTACGAACACTGAAGCTTTCTTT.

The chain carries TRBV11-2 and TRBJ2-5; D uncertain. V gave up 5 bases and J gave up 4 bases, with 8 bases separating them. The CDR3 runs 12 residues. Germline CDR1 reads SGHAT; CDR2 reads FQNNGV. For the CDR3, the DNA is TGTGCCAGCAGCCTACTGGGAGAGACCCAGTACTTC. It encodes CASSLLGETQYF.

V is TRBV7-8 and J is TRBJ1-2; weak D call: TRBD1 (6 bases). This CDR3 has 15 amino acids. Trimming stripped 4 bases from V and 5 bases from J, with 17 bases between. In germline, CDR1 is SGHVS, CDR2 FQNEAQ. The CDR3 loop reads CASSSNRGGYYGYTF. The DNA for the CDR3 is TGTGCCAGCAGCTCAAATAGGGGGGGGTATTATGGCTACACCTTC.

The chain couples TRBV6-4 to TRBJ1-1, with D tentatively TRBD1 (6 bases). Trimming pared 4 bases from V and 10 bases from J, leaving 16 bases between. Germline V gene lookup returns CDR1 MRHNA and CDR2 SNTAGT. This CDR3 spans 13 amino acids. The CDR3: CASSATQQGTAFF. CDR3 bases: TGTGCCAGCAGTGCCACCCAACAGGGTACAGCTTTCTTT.

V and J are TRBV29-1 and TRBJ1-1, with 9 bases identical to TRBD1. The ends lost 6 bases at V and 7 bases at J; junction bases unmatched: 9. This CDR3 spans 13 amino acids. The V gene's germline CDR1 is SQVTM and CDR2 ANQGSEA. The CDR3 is CSVRAPDRGEAFF. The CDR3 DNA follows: TGCAGCGTCAGAGCCCCGGACAGGGGTGAAGCTTTCTTT.

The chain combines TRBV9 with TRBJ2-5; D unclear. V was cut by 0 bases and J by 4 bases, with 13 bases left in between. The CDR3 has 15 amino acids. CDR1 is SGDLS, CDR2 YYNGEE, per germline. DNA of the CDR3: TGTGCCAGCAGCGTAGCTAAGGGAACCCCAGAGACCCAGTACTTC. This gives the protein CASSVAKGTPETQYF.

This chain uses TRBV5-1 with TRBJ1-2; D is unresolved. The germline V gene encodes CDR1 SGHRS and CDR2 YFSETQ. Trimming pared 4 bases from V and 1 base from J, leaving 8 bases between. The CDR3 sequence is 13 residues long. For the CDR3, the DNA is TGCGCCAGCAGCCAACAACATAACTATGGCTACACCTTC. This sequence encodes CASSQQHNYGYTF.

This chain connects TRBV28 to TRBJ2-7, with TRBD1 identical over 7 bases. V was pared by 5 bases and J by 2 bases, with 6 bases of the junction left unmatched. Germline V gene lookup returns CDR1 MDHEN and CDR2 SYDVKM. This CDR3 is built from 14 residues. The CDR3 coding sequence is TGTGCCAGCAGTCCCGGACAGGAAACCTACGAGCAGTACTTC. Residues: CASSPGQETYEQYF.

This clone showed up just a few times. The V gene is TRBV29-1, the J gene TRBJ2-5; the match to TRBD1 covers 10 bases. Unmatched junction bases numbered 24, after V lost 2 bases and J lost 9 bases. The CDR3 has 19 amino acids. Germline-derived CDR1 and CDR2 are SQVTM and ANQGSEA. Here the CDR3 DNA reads TGCAGCGTTGAAAAGGGAGCTGGGACAGGGGCCTTGTGGGGGGTAGCCCAGTACTTC. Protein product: CSVEKGAGTGALWGVAQYF.

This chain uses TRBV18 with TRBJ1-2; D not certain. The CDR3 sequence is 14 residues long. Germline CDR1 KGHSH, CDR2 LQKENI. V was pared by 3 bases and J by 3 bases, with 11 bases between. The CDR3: CASSPGKWDYGYTF. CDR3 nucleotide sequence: TGTGCCAGCTCACCTGGGAAGTGGGACTATGGCTACACCTTC.

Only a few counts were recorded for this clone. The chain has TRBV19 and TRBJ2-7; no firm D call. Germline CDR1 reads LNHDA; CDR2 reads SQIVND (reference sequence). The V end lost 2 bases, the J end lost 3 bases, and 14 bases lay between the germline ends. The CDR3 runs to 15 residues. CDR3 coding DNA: TGTGCCAGTAGTATACGGCACAGATCGGACTACGAGCAGTACTTC. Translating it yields CASSIRHRSDYEQYF.

Written as DNA, the CDR3 is TGTGCCAGCAGCTTAGCGAACTCTGGAAACACCATATATTTT. It specifies CASSLANSGNTIYF. The chain is built from TRBV7-2 and TRBJ1-3, with D unclear. CDR3 length equals 14 residues. Germline V gene data show CDR1 as SGHTA and CDR2 as FQGNSA. Trimming removed 0 bases from V and 0 bases from J, with 3 bases in between.

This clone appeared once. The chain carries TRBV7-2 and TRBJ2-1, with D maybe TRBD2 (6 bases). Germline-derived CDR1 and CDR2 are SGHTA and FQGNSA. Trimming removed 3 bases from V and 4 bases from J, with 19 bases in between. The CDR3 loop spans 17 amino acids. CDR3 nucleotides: TGTGCCAGCAGCTTGCGGGGCTCCCTTATTCAATACAATGAGCAGTTCTTC. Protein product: CASSLRGSLIQYNEQFF.

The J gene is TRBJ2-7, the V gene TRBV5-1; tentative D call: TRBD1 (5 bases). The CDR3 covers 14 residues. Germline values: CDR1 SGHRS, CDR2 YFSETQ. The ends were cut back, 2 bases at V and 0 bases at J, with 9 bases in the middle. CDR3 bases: TGCGCCAGCAGCTTTCAGGGTAACTCCTACGAGCAGTACTTC. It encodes CASSFQGNSYEQYF.

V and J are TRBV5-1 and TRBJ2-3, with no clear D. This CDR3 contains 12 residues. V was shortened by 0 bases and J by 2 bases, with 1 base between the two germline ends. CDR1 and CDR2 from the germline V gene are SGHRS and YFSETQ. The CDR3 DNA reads TGCGCCAGCAGCTTGGTCACAGATACGCAGTATTTT. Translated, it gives CASSLVTDTQYF.

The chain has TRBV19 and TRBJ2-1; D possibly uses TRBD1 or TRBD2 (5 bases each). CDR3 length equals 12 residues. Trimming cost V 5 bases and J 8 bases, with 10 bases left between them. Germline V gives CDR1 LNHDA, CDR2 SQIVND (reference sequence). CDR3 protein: CASSVTGHEQFF. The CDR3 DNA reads TGTGCCAGTAGTGTGACGGGGCATGAGCAGTTCTTC.

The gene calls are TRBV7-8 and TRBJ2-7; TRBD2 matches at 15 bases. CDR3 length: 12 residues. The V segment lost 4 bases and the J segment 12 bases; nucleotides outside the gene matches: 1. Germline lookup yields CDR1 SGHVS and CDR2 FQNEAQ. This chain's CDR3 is CASSWGLAGGYF. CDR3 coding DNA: TGTGCCAGCAGCTGGGGACTAGCGGGAGGGTACTTC. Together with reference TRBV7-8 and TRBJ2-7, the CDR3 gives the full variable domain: GAGVSQSPRYKVAKRGQDVALRCDPISGHVSLFWYQQALGQGPEFLTYFQNEAQLDKSGLPSDRFFAERPEGSVSTLKIQRTQQEDSAVYLCASSWGLAGGYFGPGTRLTVT.

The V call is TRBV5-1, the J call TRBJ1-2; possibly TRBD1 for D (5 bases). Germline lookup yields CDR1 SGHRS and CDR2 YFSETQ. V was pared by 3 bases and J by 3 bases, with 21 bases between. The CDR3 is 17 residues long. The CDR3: CASSSGRAGASDYGYTF. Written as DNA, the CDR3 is TGCGCCAGCAGCTCGGGACGCGCTGGGGCTTCCGACTATGGCTACACCTTC.

The CDR3 nucleotides read TGTGCCAGCAGCGCTCCCCCACAGGGGGCGCCGGGCACTGAAGCTTTCTTT. Protein sequence: CASSAPPQGAPGTEAFF. The chain combines TRBV7-2 with TRBJ1-1; the match to TRBD1 covers 9 bases. Germline values: CDR1 SGHTA, CDR2 FQGNSA. Trimming took 5 bases from V and 4 from J; bases not matched to a gene: 14. The CDR3 consists of 17 residues. The whole variable domain, remainder taken from reference TRBV7-2 and TRBJ1-1, is GAGVSQSPSNKVTEKGKDVELRCDPISGHTALYWYRQSLGQGLEFLIYFQGNSAPDKSGLPSDRFSAERTGGSVSTLTIQRTQQEDSAVYLCASSAPPQGAPGTEAFFGQGTRLTVV.

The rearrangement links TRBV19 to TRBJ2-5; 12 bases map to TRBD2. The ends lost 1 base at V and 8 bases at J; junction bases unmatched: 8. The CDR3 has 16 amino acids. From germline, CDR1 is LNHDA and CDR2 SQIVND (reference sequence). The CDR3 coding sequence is TGTGCCAGTAGTATAGCCGCTAGCGGGAGGGCCGCAACCCAGTACTTC. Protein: CASSIAASGRAATQYF.